These T cell receptor beta chains were read from a single sample in a study of regulatory T cells in long-lasting Graves disease. TCRdb re-analysed the multiplex PCR reads in MiXCR, keeping a single row per CDR3 protein. The sample carries 350,000 to 500,000 distinct CDR3 sequences, approximately 14% recorded once. These data also formed part of another study, on T cells in Graves' hyperthyroidism and ophthalmopathy.

The sample consisted of peripheral blood mononuclear cells (PBMCs), taken at new diagnosis, from a patient treated with antithyroid drugs. The receptors were sampled from a woman in her forties or fifties with Graves disease. Each CDR3 is given with its conserved first and last residue. D genes are given only for firm matches. Expanded clones are given a class, and other clones once, few, many or no size at all.

d_call clone_size j_call v_call cdr3_aa cdr3_nt
TRBD2 - TRBJ2-3 TRBV3-1 CASSQPSGSLTDTQYF TGTGCCAGCAGCCAGCCTAGCGGGAGCCTCACAGATACGCAGTATTTT
TRBD2 few TRBJ2-7 TRBV11-2 CASSFLLAGSLIYEQYF TGTGCCAGCAGCTTTCTACTAGCGGGAAGTCTCATTTACGAGCAGTACTTC
- many TRBJ1-1 TRBV19 CASSTGGAGADTEAFF TGTGCCAGTAGTACTGGGGGCGCGGGGGCGGACACTGAAGCTTTCTTT
- many TRBJ2-6 TRBV30 CASMAGANVLTF TGTGCCTCCATGGCTGGGGCCAACGTCCTGACTTTC
- - TRBJ2-1 TRBV20-1 CSASWSRQGISYNEQFF TGCAGTGCTAGCTGGTCCCGGCAGGGAATTTCCTACAATGAGCAGTTCTTC
- many TRBJ2-2 TRBV12-5 CASGLTAGRNTGELFF TGTGCTAGTGGTTTGACCGCAGGGCGGAACACCGGGGAGCTGTTTTTT
- many TRBJ2-3 TRBV30 CAWTTGSGYTDTQYF TGTGCCTGGACCACGGGTAGTGGCTACACAGATACGCAGTATTTT
TRBD1 many TRBJ1-5 TRBV27 CASSNRGYSNQPQHF TGTGCCAGCAGCAACAGGGGGTATAGCAATCAGCCCCAGCATTTT
- many TRBJ2-5 TRBV27 CASRASWSGRETQYF TGTGCCAGCAGGGCGTCGTGGTCAGGGCGAGAGACCCAGTACTTC
- - TRBJ1-2 TRBV19 CASSMGPGGNYGYTF TGTGCCAGTAGTATGGGTCCGGGGGGCAACTATGGCTACACCTTC
- few TRBJ1-1 TRBV2 CASSSQSTEAFF TGTGCCAGCAGTTCTCAAAGCACTGAAGCTTTCTTT
- many TRBJ1-1 TRBV28 CASRSDSTEAFF TGTGCCAGCAGATCAGACTCCACTGAAGCTTTCTTT
TRBD2 - TRBJ2-2 TRBV4-1 CASSRPGTSPTGELFF TGCGCCAGCAGCCGTCCCGGGACTAGCCCAACCGGGGAGCTGTTTTTT
TRBD2 few TRBJ2-7 TRBV11-2 CASSQSAGGYEQYF TGTGCCAGCAGCCAGTCAGCGGGAGGGTACGAGCAGTACTTC
TRBD2 few TRBJ2-3 TRBV6-2/TRBV6-3 CASSYTIKTSGRATDTQYF TGTGCCAGCAGTTACACCATCAAGACTAGCGGGAGGGCCACAGATACGCAGTATTTT
TRBD1 many TRBJ1-5 TRBV6-1 CASSAGQGPNQPQHF TGTGCCAGCAGCGCAGGACAGGGGCCCAATCAGCCCCAGCATTTT
TRBD1 - TRBJ1-2 TRBV6-2/TRBV6-3 CASSHNTGEDYGYTF TGTGCCAGCAGTCACAACACAGGGGAGGACTATGGCTACACCTTC
TRBD1 few TRBJ1-1 TRBV5-1 CAGSQGGRGTEAFF TGCGCCGGCAGCCAGGGGGGAAGGGGCACTGAAGCTTTCTTT
- - TRBJ1-1 TRBV9 CASSTQGLSNTEAFF TGTGCCAGCAGCACCCAGGGTCTTTCGAACACTGAAGCTTTCTTT
- - TRBJ2-1 TRBV7-2 CASSLAAGGLNYEQFF TGTGCCAGCAGCTTAGCAGCGGGTGGGCTAAATTATGAGCAGTTCTTC
- - TRBJ1-4 TRBV4-1 CASSLRINEKLFF TGCGCCAGCAGCCTCCGGATCAATGAAAAACTGTTTTTT
- few TRBJ2-1 TRBV5-1 CASSSGGYDEQFF TGCGCCAGCAGCTCAGGAGGGTACGATGAGCAGTTCTTC
TRBD2 - TRBJ2-7 TRBV19 CASSTDGPSGSPHEQYF TGTGCCAGTAGTACCGACGGGCCTAGCGGGAGTCCACACGAGCAGTACTTC
- many TRBJ2-1 TRBV6-9 CASGSTGTGLNEQFF TGTGCCAGCGGTTCGACCGGGACGGGCTTGAATGAGCAGTTCTTC